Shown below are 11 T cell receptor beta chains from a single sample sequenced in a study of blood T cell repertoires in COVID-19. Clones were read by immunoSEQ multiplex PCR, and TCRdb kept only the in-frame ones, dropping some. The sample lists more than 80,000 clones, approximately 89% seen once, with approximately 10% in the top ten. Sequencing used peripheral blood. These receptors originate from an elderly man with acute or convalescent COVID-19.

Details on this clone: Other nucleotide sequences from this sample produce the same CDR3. The CDR3: CASSLGQGNNSPLHF. The CDR3 DNA follows: TGTGCCAGCAGCTTAGGTCAGGGAAATAATTCACCCCTCCACTTT. This chain connects TRBV7-9 to TRBJ1-6; TRBD1 is a possible D gene (5 bases). The CDR3 sequence is 15 residues long. Trimming stripped 1 base from V and 5 bases from J, with 9 bases between. Germline CDR1 is SEHNR and CDR2 is FQNEAQ (reference sequence).

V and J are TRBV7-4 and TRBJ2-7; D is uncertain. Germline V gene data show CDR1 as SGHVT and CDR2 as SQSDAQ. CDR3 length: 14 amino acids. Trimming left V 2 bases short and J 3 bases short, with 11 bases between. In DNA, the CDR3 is TGTGCCAGCAGCTTACCCCGGTCCGACTACGAGCAGTACTTC. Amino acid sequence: CASSLPRSDYEQYF.

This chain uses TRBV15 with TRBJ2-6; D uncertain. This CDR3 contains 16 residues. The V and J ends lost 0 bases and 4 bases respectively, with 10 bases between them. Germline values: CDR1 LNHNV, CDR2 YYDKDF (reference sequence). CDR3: CATSRDRVGGANVLTF. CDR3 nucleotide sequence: TGTGCCACCAGCAGAGATCGGGTTGGGGGGGCCAACGTCCTGACTTTC.

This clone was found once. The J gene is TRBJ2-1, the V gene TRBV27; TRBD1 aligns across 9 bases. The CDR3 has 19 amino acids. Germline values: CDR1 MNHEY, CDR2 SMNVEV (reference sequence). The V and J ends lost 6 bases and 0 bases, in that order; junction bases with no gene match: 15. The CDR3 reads CASRGPGQGLGNSYNEQFF. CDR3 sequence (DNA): TGTGCCAGCAGGGGGCCGGGACAGGGACTTGGGAACTCCTACAATGAGCAGTTCTTC.

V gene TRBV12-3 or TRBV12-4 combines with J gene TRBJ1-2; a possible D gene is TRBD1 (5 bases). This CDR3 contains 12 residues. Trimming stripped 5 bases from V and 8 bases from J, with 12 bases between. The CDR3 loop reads CASSPGTKGYTF. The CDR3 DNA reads TGTGCCAGCAGTCCAGGGACTAAAGGCTACACCTTC.

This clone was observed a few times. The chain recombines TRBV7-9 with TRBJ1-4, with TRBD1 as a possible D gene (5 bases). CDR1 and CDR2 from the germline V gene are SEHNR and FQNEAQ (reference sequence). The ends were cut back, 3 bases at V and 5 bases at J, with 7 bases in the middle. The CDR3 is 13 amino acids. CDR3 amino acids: CASSLEGNEKLFF. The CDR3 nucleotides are TGTGCCAGCAGCTTGGAGGGGAATGAAAAACTGTTTTTT. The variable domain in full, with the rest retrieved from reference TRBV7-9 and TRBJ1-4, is DTGVSQNPRHKITKRGQNVTFRCDPISEHNRLYWYRQTLGQGPEFLTYFQNEAQLEKSRLLSDRFSAERPKGSFSTLEIQRTEQGDSAMYLCASSLEGNEKLFFGSGTQLSVL.

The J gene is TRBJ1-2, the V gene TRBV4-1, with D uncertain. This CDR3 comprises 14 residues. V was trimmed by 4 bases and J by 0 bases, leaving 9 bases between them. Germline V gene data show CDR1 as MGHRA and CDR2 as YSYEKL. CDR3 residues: CASSLQLANYGYTF. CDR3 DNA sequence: TGCGCCAGCAGCCTCCAACTAGCTAACTATGGCTACACCTTC.

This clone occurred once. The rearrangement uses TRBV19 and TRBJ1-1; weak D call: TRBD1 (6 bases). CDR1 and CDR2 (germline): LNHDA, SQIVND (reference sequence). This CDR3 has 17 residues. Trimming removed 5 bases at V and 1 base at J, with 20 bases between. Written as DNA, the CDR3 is TGTGCCAGTAGTTCACCTCCTCCGGGACAAAGGAACACTGAAGCTTTCTTT. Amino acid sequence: CASSSPPPGQRNTEAFF.

The CDR3 reads CASSYTGGETQYF. Here the CDR3 DNA reads TGCGCCAGCAGCTACACGGGTGGAGAGACCCAGTACTTC. The chain recombines TRBV5-1 with TRBJ2-5; D uncertain. CDR1 and CDR2 (germline): SGHRS, YFSETQ. The CDR3 consists of 13 residues. Trimming took off 3 bases at V and 4 bases at J, with 10 bases between the two ends.

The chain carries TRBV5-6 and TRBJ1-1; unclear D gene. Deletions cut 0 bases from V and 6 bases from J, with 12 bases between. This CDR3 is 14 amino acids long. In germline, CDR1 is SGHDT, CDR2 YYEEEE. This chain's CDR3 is CASSLEYVRSEAFF. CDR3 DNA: TGTGCCAGCAGCTTGGAGTACGTCAGATCTGAAGCTTTCTTT.

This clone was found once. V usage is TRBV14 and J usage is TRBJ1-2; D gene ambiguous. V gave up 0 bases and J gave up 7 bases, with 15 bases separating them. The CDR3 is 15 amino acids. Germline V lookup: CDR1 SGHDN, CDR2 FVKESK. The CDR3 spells CASSQESAIFGGYTF. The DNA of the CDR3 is TGTGCCAGCAGCCAAGAATCCGCGATATTTGGTGGCTACACCTTC.